Sequencing of this T cell receptor beta chain was carried out in a study of T cells in Graves' hyperthyroidism and ophthalmopathy. Study observations and caveats: Most clonotypes that expanded in the thyroid above 0.001 also showed up in blood.

Germline values: CDR1 WNHNN, CDR2 SYGVQD (reference sequence). The length of the CDR3 is 13 residues. Trimming shortened V by 6 bases and J by 0 bases, and 8 bases separated the two germline ends. Turning to this clonotype: Its antigen is undetermined.

Ophthalmopathy patients had moderate-to-severe active disease, CAS ≥3, NOSPECS ≥4, and disease duration under 3 months. Lactation, pregnancy, other autoimmune disease or uncontrolled infection excluded patients. RNA transcripts were the template for amplifying TCR beta CDR3 regions. The HTBI primer set was used in a first-round RT-PCR of the TCR CDR3. TCRdb used MiXCR to reprocess the multiplex PCR reads, holding one entry per CDR3 protein. The sample records about 640,000 distinct CDR3 sequences, about a fifth being singletons. The sequenced sample was blood. The chain links TRBV10-1 to TRBJ1-1; D remains ambiguous. The sequence derives from a man younger than 40 with Graves' ophthalmopathy. CDR3 DNA: TGCGCCAGCAGACAGTCCATGAACACTGAAGCTTTCTTT. This sequence encodes CASRQSMNTEAFF.